This TCR beta chain was captured by sequencing in a study of blood T cell repertoires in COVID-19 (dated by TCRdb to 2020 to 2022). About the full investigation: Samples covering the acute and convalescent phases of COVID-19 were provided by collaborators in the United States, Italy and Spain. Where HLA class I and class II types were available, the types were taken from metadata supplied by the sample provider, not from assay-based typing. The samples were drawn from the first 160 participants of the ongoing ImmuneRACE study and from 1,254 subjects provided by 6 global collaborators. A de-identified subject ID, COVID-19 status, age in years and sex were almost always included in the sample metadata. Subjects who had been exposed to COVID-19, were actively infected with it, or had recovered from it provided the deeply sampled blood TCRbeta repertoires that made up the dataset. The repertoires were made available in a free public database intended to serve as a resource for research on the immune response to SARS-CoV-2. The material from the prospective study consisted of cDNA or gDNA derived from T cells, B-cell-depleted T cells, or PBMCs.

Participants in the prospective study were aged 18 to 89 years, lived in 20 to 30 United States geographic areas, and enrolled through a virtual design. In the prospective study, cohorts were assigned on the basis of participant-reported clinical history obtained from a screening survey and a study questionnaire. Recovered participants in ImmuneRACE Cohort 3 were defined by two consecutive negative NP/OP PCR tests, clearance by a healthcare professional, or resolution of symptoms. In the prospective study, whole blood, serum and a nasopharyngeal or oropharyngeal swab were collected from each participant by mobile phlebotomists. Participants in the prospective study had the option to provide additional blood draws and questionnaires over a 2-month period. Blood samples from the prospective study were shipped frozen or at room temperature prior to DNA extraction. Broad study findings and their caveats: Clinical and demographic metadata were provided uncurated, with the amount varying by source and participant.

The immunoSEQ Assay, a bias-controlled multiplex PCR, was used to amplify TCRbeta CDR3 regions from genomic DNA. For the original study's pipeline: The number of nucleated cells in each sample was estimated from the amplification of reference gene primers within the assay. To quantify the absolute abundance of each unique TCRbeta CDR3 rearrangement, sequence reads were collapsed and filtered. For each sample, productive Simpson clonality was calculated as the square root of Simpson's diversity index over productive rearrangements. TCRdb obtained this table from immuneACCESS and retained in-frame rearrangements with V and J assigned. These tables miss some clones; where compared with another copy, unresolved V genes account for less than half of the shortfall, and the remainder is unexplained. That table is the source of V, J and clone size, and D and trimming were worked out from the DNA. Here the sample has fewer than 400,000 clones; roughly 88% occur a single time. The ten largest clonotypes hold less than 6.5% of the sample.

Concerning this clone: Its antigen is currently not known. There are no base qualities to consult, and no much larger clone falls within one base.

From its cysteine to its phenylalanine, the CDR3 spans 16 amino acids. CDR3 DNA only is kept here, 48 bases in frame from base 1. CDR1 and CDR2, per the germline V gene, are SGHAT and FQNNGV. Trimming removed 1 base from V and 4 bases from J, leaving 16 bases between the germline ends. The source of this sequence is a man aged 30 to 39 who had recovered from COVID-19. What was sequenced was PBMCs or T cells enriched from blood (not recorded which). This chain joins TRBV11-2 to TRBJ1-1, and TRBD1 may be the D gene, going by 6 matching bases. CDR3 sequence: CASSLGGQGFGTEAFF. The bases read TGTGCCAGCAGCTTAGGAGGCCAGGGGTTCGGCACTGAAGCTTTCTTT.